A single sample gave rise to the 30 T cell receptor beta chains below, sequenced in a study of T cell responses to AZD1222 COVID-19 vaccine. The method was immunoSEQ multiplex PCR; TCRdb's version includes in-frame clones alone and lacks a portion of them. The sample shows 100,000 or so clones, about 90% of them seen only once. Sequencing was performed on peripheral blood, taken on day 0 of AZD1222 vaccination. The receptor set was obtained from an adult in good health.

This clone was observed once. As DNA, the CDR3 is TGTGCCAGCAGAGCCCCTGAGGACAGCTACAATGAGCAGTTCTTC. Translation gives CASRAPEDSYNEQFF. The chain uses TRBV2 and TRBJ2-1; possibly TRBD1 for D (6 bases). This CDR3 contains 15 residues. Germline V gene lookup returns CDR1 SNHLY and CDR2 FYNNEI. Trimming removed 6 bases from V and 3 bases from J, with 15 bases in between.

The chain recombines TRBV27 with TRBJ1-1; TRBD1 aligns across 7 bases. The ends lost 6 bases at V and 0 bases at J; junction bases unmatched: 7. Germline V lookup: CDR1 MNHEY, CDR2 SMNVEV (reference sequence). The CDR3 loop spans 15 amino acids. CDR3 sequence: CASREIGGLNTEAFF. CDR3 bases: TGTGCCAGCAGGGAGATAGGGGGCTTGAACACTGAAGCTTTCTTT.

The chain has TRBV21-1 and TRBJ1-1. TRBV21-1 is termed a pseudogene. The CDR3 has 13 residues. CDR3 region: CASSRVPNTEAFF. CDR3 DNA sequence: TGTGCCAGCAGCAGAGTCCCGAACACTGAAGCTTTCTTT.

By proportion, this clone is medium-sized. The chain carries TRBV9 and TRBJ1-2; D remains ambiguous. The CDR3 has 14 residues. The germline gives CDR1 SGDLS, CDR2 YYNGEE. V lost 0 bases and J 4 bases, leaving 10 bases between the germline ends. The CDR3 DNA follows: TGTGCCAGCAGCGTAGATGGAGGAACCTATGGCTACACCTTC. This gives the protein CASSVDGGTYGYTF.

The chain uses TRBV6-5 and TRBJ2-5; TRBD1 matches at 7 bases. There are 13 residues in the CDR3. Germline values: CDR1 MNHEY, CDR2 SVGAGI. After removal of 6 bases from V and 2 bases from J, the junction contained 3 bases not matched to a gene. CDR3 coding DNA: TGTGCCAGCAGGAGGGGACAGCAAGAGACCCAGTACTTC. Encoded protein: CASRRGQQETQYF.

This chain links TRBV5-4 with TRBJ1-3; D remains ambiguous. Germline CDR1 SGHNT, CDR2 YYREEE (reference sequence). The V end lost 0 bases, the J end lost 0 bases, and 7 bases lay between the germline ends. The CDR3 length is 15 residues. CDR3 DNA: TGTGCCAGCAGCTTGGATCAGTACTCTGGAAACACCATATATTTT. This encodes CASSLDQYSGNTIYF. The variable domain in full, with the rest retrieved from reference TRBV5-4 and TRBJ1-3, is ETGVTQSPTHLIKTRGQQVTLRCSSQSGHNTVSWYQQALGQGPQFIFQYYREEENGRGNFPPRFSGLQFPNYSSELNVNALELDDSALYLCASSLDQYSGNTIYFGEGSWLTVV.

This clone was observed a single time. The CDR3 sequence: CATSDSTAVAGGTGELFF. The DNA for the CDR3 is TGTGCCACCAGTGATTCAACGGCGGTAGCGGGAGGGACCGGGGAGCTGTTTTTT. The chain couples TRBV24-1 to TRBJ2-2, with 11 bases identical to TRBD2. CDR3 length: 18 amino acids. Per the germline V gene, CDR1 is KGHDR and CDR2 is SFDVKD. The V segment lost 2 bases and the J segment 5 bases; nucleotides outside the gene matches: 9.

The chain recombines TRBV7-9 with TRBJ1-1; D might be TRBD1 (6 bases). Germline V gives CDR1 SEHNR, CDR2 FQNEAQ (reference sequence). CDR3 length: 14 residues. Between the trimmed V and J ends, which lost 5 bases and 1 base, there was a span of 11 bases. The DNA for the CDR3 is TGTGCCAGCAGCACACAGGGACGGAACACTGAAGCTTTCTTT. Translated: CASSTQGRNTEAFF.

The V and J genes are TRBV5-4 and TRBJ2-5; D call uncertain. This CDR3 spans 12 amino acids. Deletions cut 4 bases from V and 3 bases from J, with 7 bases between. Germline loops: CDR1 SGHNT, CDR2 YYREEE (reference sequence). This CDR3 reads CASSPYEETQYF. In DNA form, the CDR3 reads TGTGCCAGCAGCCCCTATGAAGAGACCCAGTACTTC.

This clone was counted only a few times. The J gene is TRBJ2-5, the V gene TRBV5-5; D may be TRBD1 or TRBD2 (6 bases each). The ends were cut back, 0 bases at V and 4 bases at J, with 13 bases in the middle. Germline V gene data show CDR1 as SGHKS and CDR2 as YYEKEE (reference sequence). This CDR3 comprises 15 residues. The CDR3 DNA follows: TGTGCCAGCAGCTTGGAGGGGGGAGTCCGAGAGACCCAGTACTTC. Translated: CASSLEGGVRETQYF.

The J gene is TRBJ1-5, the V gene TRBV7-2; D gene uncertain. The CDR3 length is 14 residues. Germline loops: CDR1 SGHTA, CDR2 FQGNSA. The ends were cut back, 4 bases at V and 3 bases at J, with 10 bases in the middle. DNA for the CDR3: TGTGCCAGCAGCTCCGGACCGTTCAATCAGCCCCAGCATTTT. This gives the protein CASSSGPFNQPQHF. Using reference TRBV7-2 and TRBJ1-5 for the parts outside the CDR3, the full variable domain is GAGVSQSPSNKVTEKGKDVELRCDPISGHTALYWYRQSLGQGLEFLIYFQGNSAPDKSGLPSDRFSAERTGGSVSTLTIQRTQQEDSAVYLCASSSGPFNQPQHFGDGTRLSIL.

This chain links TRBV7-9 with TRBJ1-6; D uncertain. The CDR3 is made up of 12 amino acids. Germline V gene data show CDR1 as SEHNR and CDR2 as FQNEAQ (reference sequence). Trimming left V 0 bases short and J 8 bases short, with 2 bases between. CDR3 protein: CASSLADSPLHF. CDR3 sequence (DNA): TGTGCCAGCAGCTTAGCGGATTCACCCCTCCACTTT.

CDR3 nucleotide sequence: TGTGCCACCAGCAGCCCAGGCAGGGTCAATGAGCAGTTCTTC. This sequence encodes CATSSPGRVNEQFF. The chain uses TRBV15 and TRBJ2-1, with D possibly TRBD1 on 5 matching bases. V was cut by 3 bases and J by 6 bases, with 12 bases left in between. Germline V gene lookup returns CDR1 LNHNV and CDR2 YYDKDF (reference sequence). The CDR3 runs to 14 residues.

The chain uses TRBV5-8 and TRBJ1-1, with D hard to call. Germline V gives CDR1 SGHTS, CDR2 YDEGEE. This CDR3 region has 15 residues. Between the trimmed V and J ends, which lost 0 bases and 5 bases, there was a span of 14 bases. Here the CDR3 DNA reads TGTGCCAGCAGCTTGGGGCTTAGGGTTCGTACTGAAGCTTTCTTT. Translation gives CASSLGLRVRTEAFF.

This clone was recorded once. V usage is TRBV7-8 and J usage is TRBJ2-3; possibly TRBD1 for D (6 bases). Germline values: CDR1 SGHVS, CDR2 FQNEAQ. Trimming took 5 bases from V and 2 from J, leaving 11 bases between them. This CDR3 is 14 amino acids long. The CDR3 nucleotides read TGTGCCAGCAGCCCCCGGGACAACACAGATACGCAGTATTTT. Protein product: CASSPRDNTDTQYF. The entire variable domain, with the rest obtained from reference TRBV7-8 and TRBJ2-3, is as follows: GAGVSQSPRYKVAKRGQDVALRCDPISGHVSLFWYQQALGQGPEFLTYFQNEAQLDKSGLPSDRFFAERPEGSVSTLKIQRTQQEDSAVYLCASSPRDNTDTQYFGPGTRLTVL.

The chain combines TRBV9 with TRBJ1-2; weak D call: TRBD1 (6 bases). V lost 0 bases to trimming and J lost 6 bases, with 12 bases between them. Germline V gene sequence: CDR1 SGDLS, CDR2 YYNGEE. This CDR3 region has 14 residues. This CDR3 reads CASSVVSGADGYTF. The CDR3 DNA sequence: TGTGCCAGCAGCGTAGTGTCAGGGGCGGATGGCTACACCTTC.

CDR3 in DNA: TGTGCCAGCAGCGACCGAAATTGGCAGGGAAGTTATAGCAATCAGCCCCAGCATTTT. It translates to CASSDRNWQGSYSNQPQHF. V usage is TRBV28 and J usage is TRBJ1-5, with D perhaps matching TRBD1 (5 bases). The germline CDR1 and CDR2 sequences are MDHEN and SYDVKM. V dropped 6 bases and J dropped 0 bases, with 24 bases sitting between them. The CDR3 runs 19 residues.

This clone showed up just a few times. The gene calls are TRBV6-5 and TRBJ1-2; D remains ambiguous. This CDR3 spans 14 amino acids. The germline V gene has CDR1 MNHEY and CDR2 SVGAGI. V lost 8 bases, J lost 4 bases, and 17 bases lay in between. CDR3 sequence: CASPPPRRSYGYTF. The CDR3 region has the DNA TGTGCCAGCCCTCCCCCGCGCCGGAGCTATGGCTACACCTTC.

This chain uses TRBV7-8 with TRBJ2-7; tentative D call: TRBD1 (6 bases). This CDR3 has 16 residues. The germline gives CDR1 SGHVS, CDR2 FQNEAQ. Trimming shortened V by 5 bases and J by 6 bases, and 23 bases separated the two germline ends. The CDR3, as DNA: TGTGCCAGCAGCATCCGGGACCAGGGGCTTTTGGGCGAGCAGTACTTC. It encodes CASSIRDQGLLGEQYF.

The rearrangement joins TRBV7-9 to TRBJ1-2; D gene ambiguous. Germline V gives CDR1 SEHNR, CDR2 FQNEAQ (reference sequence). This CDR3 has 13 amino acids. V was cut by 0 bases and J by 6 bases, with 8 bases left in between. DNA for the CDR3: TGTGCCAGCAGCTTAGCCGGGAGGGATGGCTACACCTTC. It specifies CASSLAGRDGYTF.

The J gene is TRBJ2-2, the V gene TRBV7-3, with a weak D call TRBD1 (6 bases). CDR3 length: 16 residues. In germline, CDR1 is SGHTA, CDR2 FQGTGA. V lost 1 base, J lost 5 bases, and 14 bases lay in between. The CDR3 DNA follows: TGTGCCAGCAGCTTAAAGGGGGTGGACAGTACCGGGGAGCTGTTTTTT. It specifies CASSLKGVDSTGELFF.

A few counts support this clone. The chain recombines TRBV12-3 or TRBV12-4 with TRBJ2-1; D gene unclear. This CDR3 has 13 amino acids. Trimming removed 6 bases from V and 12 bases from J, with 18 bases in between. CDR3 loop: CASSKDGPLGQFF. The CDR3 DNA is TGTGCCAGCAGCAAGGACGGGCCCCTCGGGCAGTTCTTC.

The chain has TRBV19 and TRBJ2-1, with a weak D call TRBD1 (5 bases). Deletions cut 3 bases from V and 8 bases from J, with 11 bases between. Germline lookup yields CDR1 LNHDA and CDR2 SQIVND (reference sequence). The CDR3 runs 13 residues. The CDR3 bases are TGTGCCAGTAGTATCCGGACATTGGATGAGCAGTTCTTC. It translates to CASSIRTLDEQFF.

The V call is TRBV4-3, the J call TRBJ1-4; TRBD1 is a possible D gene (6 bases). The CDR3 extends over 17 amino acids. Germline loops: CDR1 LGHNA, CDR2 YSLEER. Trimming left V 0 bases short and J 6 bases short, with 17 bases between. The CDR3 here is CASSQDTLGARYEKLFF. CDR3 nucleotides: TGCGCCAGCAGCCAAGATACGTTGGGGGCGAGGTATGAAAAACTGTTTTTT.

This rearrangement joins TRBV5-1 to TRBJ1-1; D perhaps matches TRBD1 (5 bases). V lost 4 bases, J lost 12 bases, and 19 bases lay in between. The germline gives CDR1 SGHRS, CDR2 YFSETQ. This CDR3 is built from 13 residues. This CDR3 is CASSKDGSRQTFF. The CDR3 coding sequence is TGCGCCAGCAGCAAGGACGGGTCAAGACAGACTTTCTTT.

V usage is TRBV20-1 and J usage is TRBJ2-1, with D perhaps given as TRBD1 or TRBD2 (6 bases each). The V gene lost 3 bases and the J gene lost 9 bases, with 9 bases spanning the gap. The CDR3 runs 11 residues. Germline V gives CDR1 DFQATT, CDR2 SNEGSKA (reference sequence). The CDR3 DNA reads TGCAGTGCTAGTTGGGGGGCTGAGCAGTTCTTC. Translated, it gives CSASWGAEQFF.

The chain combines TRBV6-2 or TRBV6-3 with TRBJ2-7; 7 bases are a match to TRBD1. The CDR3 runs 15 residues. Germline V lookup: CDR1 MNHEY, CDR2 SVGEGT. V was clipped by 4 bases and J by 3 bases; unmatched bases: 9. Here the CDR3 DNA reads TGTGCCAGCAGTTTCACCGACAGGGCCAACTACGAGCAGTACTTC. Translated, it gives CASSFTDRANYEQYF.

This clone was counted a few times. The chain joins TRBV6-5 to TRBJ2-6; D is unclear. V shed 9 bases and J shed 3 bases, with 6 bases lying between them. CDR3 length equals 12 residues. Per germline, CDR1 MNHEY and CDR2 SVGAGI. The DNA of the CDR3 is TGTGCCAGTTATGGTGGGGCCAACGTCCTGACTTTC. Translation: CASYGGANVLTF.

V gene TRBV7-8 combines with J gene TRBJ2-2; 7 bases fit TRBD2. The CDR3 is 14 amino acids. Germline CDR1 is SGHVS and CDR2 is FQNEAQ. Unmatched junction bases numbered 8, after V lost 6 bases and J lost 7 bases. DNA for the CDR3: TGTGCCAGCAGTTCCGGGAGGACGGGCGGGGAGCTGTTTTTT. The encoded protein is CASSSGRTGGELFF.

The chain carries TRBV13 and TRBJ1-3; unclear D gene. This CDR3 has 15 residues. The ends were cut back, 9 bases at V and 0 bases at J, with 15 bases in the middle. CDR1 is PRHDT, CDR2 FYEKMQ, per germline (reference sequence). As DNA, the CDR3 is TGTGCCAGTAAAGAAGCACACCGCTCTGGAAACACCATATATTTT. This sequence encodes CASKEAHRSGNTIYF.